These 17 T cell receptor beta chains originate from one sample sequenced in a study of blood T cell repertoires in COVID-19. Assay: immunoSEQ multiplex PCR; the TCRdb copy retains only in-frame clones and omits some. This sample carries 310,000 or so clones, around 90% of them seen once, and the ten largest clones take under 6.5%. Sequenced sample: PBMCs or T cells enriched from blood (not recorded which). Source of these receptors: a woman aged 25 to 39 who had recovered from COVID-19.

The chain combines TRBV27 with TRBJ1-1, with D perhaps matching TRBD1 (6 bases). This CDR3 comprises 14 residues. V lost 3 bases, J lost 2 bases, and 10 bases lay in between. In germline, CDR1 is MNHEY, CDR2 SMNVEV (reference sequence). DNA of the CDR3: TGTGCCAGCAGTTTTTTCGGGACAAACACTGAAGCTTTCTTT. This sequence encodes CASSFFGTNTEAFF.

This chain links TRBV6-5 with TRBJ1-5; 10 bases line up with TRBD1. Germline lookup yields CDR1 MNHEY and CDR2 SVGAGI. After removal of 7 bases from V and 2 bases from J, the junction contained 5 bases not matched to a gene. The CDR3 runs to 15 residues. This chain's CDR3 is CASTLDRGGNQPQHF. In nucleotides, the CDR3 is TGTGCCAGCACCCTGGACAGGGGGGGCAATCAGCCCCAGCATTTT.

The CDR3 loop reads CASSSPTRAREQYF. CDR3 bases: TGTGCCAGCAGCTCCCCGACCCGAGCGAGGGAGCAGTACTTC. V usage is TRBV7-3 and J usage is TRBJ2-7, with D unresolved. CDR3 size: 14 residues. V dropped 4 bases and J dropped 7 bases, with 17 bases sitting between them. Germline V gene lookup returns CDR1 SGHTA and CDR2 FQGTGA.

The table lists this clone with a few counts. The rearrangement uses TRBV5-4 and TRBJ2-7; 13 nucleotides align to TRBD2. Germline CDR1 reads SGHNT; CDR2 reads YYREEE (reference sequence). J was trimmed by 7 bases and V by 4 bases; bases with no gene match: 11. The CDR3 has 16 amino acids. DNA of the CDR3: TGTGCCAGCAGCCCAGGACTAGCGGGGGTGTCCGGGGAGCAGTACTTC. Encoded protein: CASSPGLAGVSGEQYF.

The gene calls are TRBV30 and TRBJ1-2; possible D gene TRBD1, 6 bases. The germline CDR1 and CDR2 sequences are GTSNPN and SVGIG (reference sequence). The CDR3 has 15 residues. V was trimmed by 1 base and J by 0 bases, leaving 12 bases between them. The CDR3 protein is CAWSAPGVANYGYTF. DNA of the CDR3: TGTGCCTGGAGTGCCCCAGGGGTAGCTAACTATGGCTACACCTTC.

This rearrangement joins TRBV5-6 to TRBJ1-2; perhaps TRBD1 as D (6 bases). Germline values: CDR1 SGHDT, CDR2 YYEEEE. V lost 4 bases to trimming and J lost 5 bases, with 15 bases between them. This CDR3 region has 14 residues. As DNA, the CDR3 is TGTGCCAGCAGCCCTCAGGGGATTGGGTATGGCTACACCTTC. Its protein product is CASSPQGIGYGYTF.

The chain carries TRBV7-2 and TRBJ1-4; TRBD1 matches at 7 bases. J gave up 8 bases and V 2 bases, and 5 bases lay outside the gene matches. Germline CDR1 reads SGHTA; CDR2 reads FQGNSA. CDR3 length: 14 amino acids. The CDR3 sequence is CASSLRQGNEKLFF. The CDR3 DNA reads TGTGCCAGCAGCTTAAGACAGGGAAACGAAAAACTGTTTTTT.

V is TRBV18 and J is TRBJ1-5; D remains ambiguous. CDR1 and CDR2 from the germline V gene are KGHSH and LQKENI. V lost 1 base to trimming and J lost 0 bases, with 10 bases between them. The CDR3 contains 16 residues. The CDR3 sequence: CASSPLAGDSNQPQHF. In DNA form, the CDR3 reads TGTGCCAGCTCACCACTAGCGGGAGATAGCAATCAGCCCCAGCATTTT. The whole variable domain, remainder taken from reference TRBV18 and TRBJ1-5, is NAGVMQNPRHLVRRRGQEARLRCSPMKGHSHVYWYRQLPEEGLKFMVYLQKENIIDESGMPKERFSAEFPKEGPSILRIQQVVRGDSAAYFCASSPLAGDSNQPQHFGDGTRLSIL.

The V call is TRBV7-9, the J call TRBJ2-2; D is undetermined. The V gene lost 7 bases and the J gene lost 8 bases, with 8 bases spanning the gap. This CDR3 contains 11 residues. Looked up from germline, CDR1 is SEHNR and CDR2 is FQNEAQ (reference sequence). The CDR3 bases are TGTGCCAGCACGGTCGGGGGGGAGCTGTTTTTT. Its protein is CASTVGGELFF.

This chain links TRBV7-9 with TRBJ1-1; a weak D match, TRBD1 (6 bases). Trimming took off 0 bases at V and 0 bases at J, with 14 bases between the two ends. There are 17 residues in the CDR3. In germline, CDR1 is SEHNR, CDR2 FQNEAQ (reference sequence). Written as DNA, the CDR3 is TGTGCCAGCAGCTTAGCTCTTACCTCAGGGGTGAACACTGAAGCTTTCTTT. The encoded protein is CASSLALTSGVNTEAFF.

The V gene is TRBV30, the J gene TRBJ2-3; TRBD1 matches 7 bases. The CDR3 sequence is 18 residues long. J gave up 6 bases and V 3 bases, and 21 bases lay outside the gene matches. The V gene's germline CDR1 is GTSNPN and CDR2 SVGIG (reference sequence). CDR3 coding DNA: TGTGCCTGGAGGGACCGGCTCCGGGACAGACGTACACGGGATACGCAGTATTTT. Protein sequence: CAWRDRLRDRRTRDTQYF.

This clone showed up just once. This chain uses TRBV19 with TRBJ1-1; a weak D match, TRBD1 (6 bases). V was trimmed by 5 bases and J by 0 bases, leaving 13 bases between them. CDR3 length equals 15 residues. Per the germline V gene, CDR1 is LNHDA and CDR2 is SQIVND (reference sequence). CDR3 in DNA: TGTGCCAGTAGTCCTATACAGGGATTGAACACTGAAGCTTTCTTT. Protein: CASSPIQGLNTEAFF.

The chain uses TRBV30 and TRBJ1-1; D is unresolved. The CDR3 contains 12 residues. CDR1 and CDR2 (germline): GTSNPN, SVGIG (reference sequence). With 2 bases removed from V and 11 bases from J, the gap between germline ends came to 15 bases. CDR3 amino acids: CAWSPITVRAFF. As DNA, the CDR3 is TGTGCCTGGAGTCCCATAACGGTGAGGGCTTTCTTT.

CDR3 sequence: CAISEAGVGYTF. In nucleotides, the CDR3 is TGTGCCATCAGTGAGGCAGGGGTAGGCTACACCTTC. The chain links TRBV10-3 to TRBJ1-2; a weak D match, TRBD1 (6 bases). The germline CDR1 and CDR2 sequences are ENHRY and SYGVKD. The V end was cut by 2 bases, the J end by 8 bases, with 9 bases between. The CDR3 totals 12 residues.

CDR3 coding DNA: TGTGCCAGCAGCTTCGCGGGGGTGAACACCGGGGAGCTGTTTTTT. Its translation is CASSFAGVNTGELFF. The V gene is TRBV5-5, the J gene TRBJ2-2; 7 bases line up with TRBD2. V gave up 2 bases and J gave up 1 base; unmatched junction bases: 2. Looked up from germline, CDR1 is SGHKS and CDR2 is YYEKEE (reference sequence). The length of the CDR3 is 15 residues.

This clone was observed a few times. The chain uses TRBV5-1 and TRBJ1-3; 10 bases align to TRBD1. The V and J ends lost 5 bases and 4 bases, in that order; junction bases with no gene match: 6. The length of the CDR3 is 15 residues. CDR1 is SGHRS and CDR2 is YFSETQ in the germline V gene. CDR3: CASSFDRGLGNTIYF. The CDR3 DNA reads TGCGCCAGCAGTTTTGACAGGGGGCTCGGAAACACCATATATTTT.

V and J are TRBV15 and TRBJ1-4; possibly TRBD1 for D (5 bases). CDR1 is LNHNV and CDR2 is YYDKDF in the germline V gene (reference sequence). The CDR3 loop spans 17 amino acids. Trimming removed 2 bases from V and 7 bases from J, with 20 bases in between. The CDR3 region is CATSRPRGVDGGEKLFF. The CDR3 nucleotides are TGTGCCACCAGCAGACCCCGGGGGGTGGACGGGGGTGAAAAACTGTTTTTT.